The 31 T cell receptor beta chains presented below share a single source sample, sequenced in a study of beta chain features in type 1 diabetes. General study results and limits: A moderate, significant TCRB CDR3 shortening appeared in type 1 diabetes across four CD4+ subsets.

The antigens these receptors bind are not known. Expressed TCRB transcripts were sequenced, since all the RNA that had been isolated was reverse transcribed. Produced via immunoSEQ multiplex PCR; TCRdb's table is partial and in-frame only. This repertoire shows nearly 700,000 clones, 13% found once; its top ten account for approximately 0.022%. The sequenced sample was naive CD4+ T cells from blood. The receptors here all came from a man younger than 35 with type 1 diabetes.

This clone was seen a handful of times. The CDR3 sequence: CAISGGLGESQPQHF. Written as DNA, the CDR3 is TGTGCCATCAGCGGTGGTCTGGGGGAGAGTCAGCCCCAGCATTTT. The chain uses TRBV10-3 and TRBJ1-5; possibly TRBD1 for D (5 bases). This CDR3 has 15 residues. Germline V gene data show CDR1 as ENHRY and CDR2 as SYGVKD. V was trimmed by 6 bases and J by 6 bases, leaving 18 bases between them.

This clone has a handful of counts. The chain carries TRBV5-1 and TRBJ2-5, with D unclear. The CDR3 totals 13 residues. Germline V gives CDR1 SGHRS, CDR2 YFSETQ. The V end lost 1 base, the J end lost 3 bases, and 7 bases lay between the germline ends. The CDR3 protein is CASSLQEEETQYF. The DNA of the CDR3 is TGCGCCAGCAGCTTGCAGGAAGAAGAGACCCAGTACTTC.

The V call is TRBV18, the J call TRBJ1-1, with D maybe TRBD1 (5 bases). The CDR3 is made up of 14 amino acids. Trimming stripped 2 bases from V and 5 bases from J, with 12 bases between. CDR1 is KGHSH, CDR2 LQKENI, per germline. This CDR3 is CASSPGARETEAFF. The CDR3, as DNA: TGTGCCAGCTCACCAGGGGCCCGGGAGACTGAAGCTTTCTTT.

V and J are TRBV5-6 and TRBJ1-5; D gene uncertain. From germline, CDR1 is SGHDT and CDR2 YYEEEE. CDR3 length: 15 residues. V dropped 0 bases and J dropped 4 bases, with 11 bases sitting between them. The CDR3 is CASSLAGVSNQPQHF. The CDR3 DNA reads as TGTGCCAGCAGCTTGGCCGGGGTTTCTAATCAGCCCCAGCATTTT.

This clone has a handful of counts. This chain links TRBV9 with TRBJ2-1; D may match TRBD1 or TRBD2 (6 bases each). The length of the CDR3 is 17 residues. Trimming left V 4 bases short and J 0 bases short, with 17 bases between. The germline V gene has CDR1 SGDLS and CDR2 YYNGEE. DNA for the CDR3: TGTGCCAGCAGCCCCAACCCCGAGGGGGGCTCCTACAATGAGCAGTTCTTC. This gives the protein CASSPNPEGGSYNEQFF.

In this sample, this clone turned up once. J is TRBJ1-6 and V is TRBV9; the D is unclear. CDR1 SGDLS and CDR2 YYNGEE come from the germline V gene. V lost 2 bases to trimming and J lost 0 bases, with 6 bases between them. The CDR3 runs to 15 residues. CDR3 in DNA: TGTGCCAGCAGCGTGTACAGCTCCTATAATTCACCCCTCCACTTT. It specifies CASSVYSSYNSPLHF.

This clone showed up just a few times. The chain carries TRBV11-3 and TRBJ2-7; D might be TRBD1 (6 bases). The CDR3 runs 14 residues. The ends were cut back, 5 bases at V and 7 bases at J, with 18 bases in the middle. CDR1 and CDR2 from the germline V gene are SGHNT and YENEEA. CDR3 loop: CASSQLGQPLEQYF. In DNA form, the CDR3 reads TGTGCCAGCAGCCAACTAGGACAGCCCCTGGAGCAGTACTTC.

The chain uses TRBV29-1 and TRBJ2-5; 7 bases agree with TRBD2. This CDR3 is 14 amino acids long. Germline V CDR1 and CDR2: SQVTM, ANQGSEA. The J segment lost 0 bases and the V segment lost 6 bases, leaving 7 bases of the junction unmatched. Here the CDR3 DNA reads TGCAGCGTCGACCGGGGGGACCACCAAGAGACCCAGTACTTC. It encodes CSVDRGDHQETQYF.

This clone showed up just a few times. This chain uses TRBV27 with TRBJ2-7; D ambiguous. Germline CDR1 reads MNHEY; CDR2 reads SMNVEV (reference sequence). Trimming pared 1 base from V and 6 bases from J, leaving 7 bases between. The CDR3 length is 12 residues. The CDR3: CASSLLGSEQYF. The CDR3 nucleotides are TGTGCCAGCAGTTTATTGGGCTCCGAGCAGTACTTC.

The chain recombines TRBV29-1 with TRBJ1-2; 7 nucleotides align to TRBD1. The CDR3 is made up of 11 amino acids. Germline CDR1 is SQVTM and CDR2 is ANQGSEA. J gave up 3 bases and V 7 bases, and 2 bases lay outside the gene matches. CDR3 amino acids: CSGGQDYGYTF. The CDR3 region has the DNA TGCAGCGGCGGACAGGACTATGGCTACACCTTC.

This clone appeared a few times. CDR3 in amino acids: CASSESSGDYEQYF. The CDR3 DNA sequence: TGTGCCAGCAGCGAATCTAGCGGGGACTACGAGCAGTACTTC. The chain links TRBV9 to TRBJ2-7; 9 nucleotides align to TRBD2. V lost 3 bases, J lost 3 bases, and 4 bases stayed unmatched. This CDR3 region has 14 residues. The germline V gene has CDR1 SGDLS and CDR2 YYNGEE.

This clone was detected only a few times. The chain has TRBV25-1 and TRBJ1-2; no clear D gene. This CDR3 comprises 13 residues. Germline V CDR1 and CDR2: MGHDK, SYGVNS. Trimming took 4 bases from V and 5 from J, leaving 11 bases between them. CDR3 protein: CASSVARNYGYTF. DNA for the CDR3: TGTGCCAGCAGTGTGGCGCGGAATTATGGCTACACCTTC.

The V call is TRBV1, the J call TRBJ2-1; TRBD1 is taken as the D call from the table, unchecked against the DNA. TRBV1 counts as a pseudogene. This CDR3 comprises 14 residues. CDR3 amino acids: CTSSQRTGGNEQFF. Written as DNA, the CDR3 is TGCACCAGCAGCCAGAGGACAGGGGGCAATGAGCAGTTCTTC.

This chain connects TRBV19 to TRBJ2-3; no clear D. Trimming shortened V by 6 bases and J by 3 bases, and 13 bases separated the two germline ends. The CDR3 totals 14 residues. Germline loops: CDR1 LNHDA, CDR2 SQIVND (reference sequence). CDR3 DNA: TGTGCCAGTAGAAGACGCCTCGAGACAGATACGCAGTATTTT. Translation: CASRRRLETDTQYF.

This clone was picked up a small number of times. The CDR3 is CAWTGGSDTQYF. In DNA, the CDR3 is TGTGCCTGGACGGGAGGCTCAGATACGCAGTATTTT. This chain uses TRBV30 with TRBJ2-3; TRBD2 matches at 7 bases. Trimming cost V 4 bases and J 4 bases; bases outside gene matches: 2. The germline V gene encodes CDR1 GTSNPN and CDR2 SVGIG (reference sequence). This CDR3 has 12 residues.

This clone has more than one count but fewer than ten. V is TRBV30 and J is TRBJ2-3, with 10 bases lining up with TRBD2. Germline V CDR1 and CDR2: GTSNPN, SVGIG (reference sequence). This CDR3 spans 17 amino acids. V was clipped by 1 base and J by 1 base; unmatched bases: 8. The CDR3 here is CAWSEWLAGARTDTQYF. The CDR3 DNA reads TGTGCCTGGAGTGAGTGGCTAGCGGGGGCCCGCACAGATACGCAGTATTTT.

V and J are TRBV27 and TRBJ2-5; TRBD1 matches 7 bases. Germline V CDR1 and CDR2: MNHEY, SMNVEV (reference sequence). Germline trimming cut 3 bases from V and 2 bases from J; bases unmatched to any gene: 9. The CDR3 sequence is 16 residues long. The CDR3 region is CASSFLRGQAQETQYF. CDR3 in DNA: TGTGCCAGCAGTTTCCTCCGCGGACAGGCACAAGAGACCCAGTACTTC.

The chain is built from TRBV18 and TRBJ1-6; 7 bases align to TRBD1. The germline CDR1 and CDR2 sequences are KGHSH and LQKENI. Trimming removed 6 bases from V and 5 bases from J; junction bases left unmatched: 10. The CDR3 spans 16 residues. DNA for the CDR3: TGTGCCAGCTCCCAGGACCCACAGGGGAATAATTCACCCCTCCACTTT. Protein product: CASSQDPQGNNSPLHF. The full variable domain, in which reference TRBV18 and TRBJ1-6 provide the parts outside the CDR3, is NAGVMQNPRHLVRRRGQEARLRCSPMKGHSHVYWYRQLPEEGLKFMVYLQKENIIDESGMPKERFSAEFPKEGPSILRIQQVVRGDSAAYFCASSQDPQGNNSPLHFGNGTRLTVT.

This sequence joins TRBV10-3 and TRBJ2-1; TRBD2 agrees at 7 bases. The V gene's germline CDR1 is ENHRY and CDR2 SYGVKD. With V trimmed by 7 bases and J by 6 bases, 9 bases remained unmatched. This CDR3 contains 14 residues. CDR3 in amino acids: CAITPVLASNEQFF. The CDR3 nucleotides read TGTGCCATCACCCCCGTACTAGCGAGCAATGAGCAGTTCTTC.

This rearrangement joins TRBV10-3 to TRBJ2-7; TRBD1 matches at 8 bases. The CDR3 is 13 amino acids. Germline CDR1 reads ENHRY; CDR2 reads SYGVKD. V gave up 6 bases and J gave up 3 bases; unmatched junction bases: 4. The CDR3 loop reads CAISRTGSYEQYF. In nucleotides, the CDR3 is TGTGCCATCAGCCGGACAGGGAGCTACGAGCAGTACTTC.

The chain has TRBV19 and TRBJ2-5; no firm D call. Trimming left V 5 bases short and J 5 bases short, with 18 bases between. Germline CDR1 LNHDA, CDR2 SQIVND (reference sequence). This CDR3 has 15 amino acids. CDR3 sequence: CASSQYHALRETQYF. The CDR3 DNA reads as TGTGCCAGTAGTCAGTACCACGCCCTGAGGGAGACCCAGTACTTC.

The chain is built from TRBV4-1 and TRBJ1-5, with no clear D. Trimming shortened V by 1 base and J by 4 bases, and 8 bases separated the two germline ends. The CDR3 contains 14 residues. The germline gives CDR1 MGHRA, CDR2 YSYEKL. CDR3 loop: CASSQGPANQPQHF. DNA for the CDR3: TGCGCCAGCAGCCAAGGGCCGGCGAATCAGCCCCAGCATTTT.

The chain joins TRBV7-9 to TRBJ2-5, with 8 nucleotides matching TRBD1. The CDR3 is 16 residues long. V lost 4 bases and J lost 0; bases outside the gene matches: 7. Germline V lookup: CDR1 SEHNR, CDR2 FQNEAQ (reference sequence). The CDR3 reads CASSSTPGQDQETQYF. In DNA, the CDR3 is TGTGCCAGCAGCTCTACTCCGGGACAGGACCAAGAGACCCAGTACTTC.

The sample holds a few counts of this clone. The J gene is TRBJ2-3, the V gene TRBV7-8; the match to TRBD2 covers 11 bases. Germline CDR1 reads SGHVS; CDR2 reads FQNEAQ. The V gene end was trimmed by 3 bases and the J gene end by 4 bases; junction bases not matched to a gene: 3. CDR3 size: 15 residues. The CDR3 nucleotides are TGTGCCAGCAGCTTTCTAGCGGGGGGAGCAGATACGCAGTATTTT. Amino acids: CASSFLAGGADTQYF.

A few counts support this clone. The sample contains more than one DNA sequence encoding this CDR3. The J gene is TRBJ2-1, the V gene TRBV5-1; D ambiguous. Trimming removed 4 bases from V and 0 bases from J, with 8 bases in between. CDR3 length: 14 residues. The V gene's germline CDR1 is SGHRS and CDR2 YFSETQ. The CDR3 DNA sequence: TGCGCCAGCAGCGGGCTATCCTCCTACAATGAGCAGTTCTTC. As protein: CASSGLSSYNEQFF. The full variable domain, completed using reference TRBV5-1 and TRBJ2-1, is KAGVTQTPRYLIKTRGQQVTLSCSPISGHRSVSWYQQTPGQGLQFLFEYFSETQRNKGNFPGRFSGRQFSNSRSEMNVSTLELGDSALYLCASSGLSSYNEQFFGPGTRLTVL.

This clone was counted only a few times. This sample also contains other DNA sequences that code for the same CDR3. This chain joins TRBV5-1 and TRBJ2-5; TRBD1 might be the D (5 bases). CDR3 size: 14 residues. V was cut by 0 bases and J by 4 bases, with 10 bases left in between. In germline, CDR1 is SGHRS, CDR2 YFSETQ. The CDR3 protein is CASSLAQGVETQYF. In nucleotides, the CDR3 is TGCGCCAGCAGCTTGGCTCAGGGTGTAGAGACCCAGTACTTC.

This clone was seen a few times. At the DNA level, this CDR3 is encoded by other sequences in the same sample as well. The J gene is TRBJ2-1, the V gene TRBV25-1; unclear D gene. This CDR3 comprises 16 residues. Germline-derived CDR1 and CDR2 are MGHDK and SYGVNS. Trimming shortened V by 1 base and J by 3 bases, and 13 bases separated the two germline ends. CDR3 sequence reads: CASSESAGEIYNEQFF. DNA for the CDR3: TGTGCCAGCAGTGAATCTGCAGGAGAGATCTACAATGAGCAGTTCTTC.

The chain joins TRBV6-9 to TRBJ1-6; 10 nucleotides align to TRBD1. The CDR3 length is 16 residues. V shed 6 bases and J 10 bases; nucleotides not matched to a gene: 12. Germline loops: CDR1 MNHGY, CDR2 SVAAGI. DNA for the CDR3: TGTGCCAGCAGCCCCGGTGGGACAGGGGAAGGGTCACCCCTCCACTTT. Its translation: CASSPGGTGEGSPLHF.

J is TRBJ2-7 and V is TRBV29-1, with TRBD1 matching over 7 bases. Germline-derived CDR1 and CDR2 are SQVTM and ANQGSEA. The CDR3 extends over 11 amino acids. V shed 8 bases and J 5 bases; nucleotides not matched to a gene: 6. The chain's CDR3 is CSSRQGDEQYF. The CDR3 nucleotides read TGCAGCTCTAGACAGGGCGACGAGCAGTACTTC.

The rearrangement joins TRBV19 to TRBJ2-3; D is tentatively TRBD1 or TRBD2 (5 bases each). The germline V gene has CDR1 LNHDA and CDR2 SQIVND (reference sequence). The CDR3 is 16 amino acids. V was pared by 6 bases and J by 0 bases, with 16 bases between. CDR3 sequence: CASRTGTAFSTDTQYF. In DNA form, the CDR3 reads TGTGCCAGTAGGACCGGGACGGCCTTTAGCACAGATACGCAGTATTTT.

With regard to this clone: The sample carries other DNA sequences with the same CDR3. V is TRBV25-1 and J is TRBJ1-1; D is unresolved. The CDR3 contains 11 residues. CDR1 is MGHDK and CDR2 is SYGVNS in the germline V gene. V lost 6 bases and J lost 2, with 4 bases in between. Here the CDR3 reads CASRRNTEAFF. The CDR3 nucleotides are TGTGCCAGCAGGAGAAACACTGAAGCTTTCTTT.